These 5 T cell receptor beta chains came from one sample sequenced in a study of T cells in Graves' hyperthyroidism and ophthalmopathy. Amplified TCR beta CDR3 regions derived from RNA transcripts. During a first-round RT-PCR of the TCR CDR3, the HTBI primer set was used. TCRdb called the multiplex PCR reads again in MiXCR, with one record for every CDR3 protein. In the table there are approximately 620,000 distinct CDR3 sequences, about 14% of which are singletons. Sequencing was done on a sample of blood. The origin of the receptors is a woman aged 25 to 39 with Graves' hyperthyroidism that later progressed to Graves' ophthalmopathy.

This clonotype was seen repeatedly, ten times or more. The J gene is TRBJ2-1, the V gene TRBV19; 8 nucleotides match TRBD1. Germline CDR1 is LNHDA and CDR2 is SQIVND (reference sequence). Trimming removed 5 bases from V and 7 bases from J; junction bases left unmatched: 16. The CDR3 is 17 amino acids. The chain's CDR3 is CASSGGRQGALGNEQFF. DNA for the CDR3: TGTGCCAGTAGTGGGGGTCGGCAGGGGGCGTTGGGGAATGAGCAGTTCTTC.

Turning to this clonotype: At one of its ends the junction is not consistent with the germline gene, which may arise from a read error. The V and J genes are TRBV2 and TRBJ2-5, with 8 nucleotides matching TRBD2. The length of the CDR3 is 15 residues. Germline-derived CDR1 and CDR2 are SNHLY and FYNNEI. CDR3 DNA: TGTGCCGGCAGCCATAGCGGGACTACGGGAGAAACCCAGTACTTC. Amino acid sequence: CAGSHSGTTGETQYF.

This clonotype showed up many times. The J gene is TRBJ2-7, the V gene TRBV20-1; 10 bases are shared with TRBD2. Losses at the gene ends were 7 bases for V and 0 bases for J; bases not matched to a gene: 3. Germline assignment: CDR1 DFQATT and CDR2 SNEGSKA (reference sequence). The CDR3 has 13 residues. CDR3 coding DNA: TGCAGTGGCCAGCGGGAGGGCTCCTACGAGCAGTACTTC. This sequence encodes CSGQREGSYEQYF.

The chain has TRBV20-1 and TRBJ2-1; D gene unclear. The V end was cut by 1 base, the J end by 7 bases, with 8 bases between. The germline gives CDR1 DFQATT, CDR2 SNEGSKA (reference sequence). The CDR3 runs to 12 residues. CDR3 in amino acids: CSARAYGNEQFF. The CDR3 bases are TGCAGTGCTAGAGCTTACGGTAATGAGCAGTTCTTC.

There are many counts of this clonotype. CDR3 nucleotides: TGTGCCAGCAGTACTGGGGGGAATGGGGACCACGAGCAGTACTTC. Residues: CASSTGGNGDHEQYF. The V gene is TRBV12-3 or TRBV12-4, the J gene TRBJ2-7; a weak D match, TRBD2 (6 bases). Trimming cost V 5 bases and J 5 bases, with 19 bases left between them. CDR3 length: 15 amino acids.